Listed below are T cell receptor beta chains from one sample, sequenced in a study of response to subunit inactivated influenza vaccine. A single record per CDR3 protein comes from TCRdb applying MiXCR to the RT-PCR reads. The table includes about 700,000 distinct CDR3 sequences, approximately 13% detected once. The sample was PBMCs from blood, taken approximately 15 days before vaccination. The source is a man aged 50 to 59 who received an inactivated influenza vaccine. CDR3s include the opening cysteine and the closing phenylalanine or tryptophan. D genes are given only for firm matches.

TRBD1	TRBV4-3	CASSQRQGEGIQYF
-	TRBV9	CASSVARGGTDTQYF
-	TRBV14	CASSRTSLWGYEQYF
-	TRBV27	CASSIYLQGEQFF
-	TRBV7-2	CASSLGPPTDTQYF
-	TRBV2	CASKRESGELFF
-	TRBV7-8	CASSLALSGAETQYF
TRBD1	TRBV7-2	CASSVDRGSYEQYF
TRBD2	TRBV28	CASSPSVLAGGSTDTQYF
TRBD2	TRBV12-5	CASASVLAGVSDTQYF
-	TRBV5-4	CASSPGGRAEQFF
-	TRBV15	CATSRESTLNTEAFF
TRBD2	TRBV29-1	CSVVGTSGSQETQYF
-	TRBV20-1	CSASGGAKLFF
TRBD1	TRBV6-2/TRBV6-3	CASIQRTGFGSPLHF
-	TRBV12-3/TRBV12-4	CASNPGVGQPQHF
-	TRBV2	CASARGDTEAFF
-	TRBV12-3/TRBV12-4	CASSTDRNYEQYF
-	TRBV28	CASSLIRWGADTQYF
-	TRBV5-1	CASSLQGGQGAEQYF
TRBD2	TRBV29-1	CSVEDPGTSSTDTQYF
TRBD1	TRBV20-1	CSAQTPGQFIGQYF
-	TRBV7-9	CASSISGAWGTEAFF
-	TRBV29-1	CSVQAGGELFF
TRBD1	TRBV10-2	CASREQGSNQPQHF
TRBD2	TRBV5-5	CASSLGASGLYEQYF
-	TRBV7-2	CASSLTFRGGQETQYF
-	TRBV11-2	CASSRDNSGNTIYF
-	TRBV29-1	CSVKSRHQNTEAFF
-	TRBV5-1	CASSWSGTAYEQYF
-	TRBV11-2	CASSPQGGLRTDTQYF
-	TRBV6-2/TRBV6-3	CASRAWSETQYF
-	TRBV4-2	CASSQYHTEAFF
TRBD2	TRBV12-3/TRBV12-4	CASSPASGGNTDTQYF
-	TRBV5-5	CASSLEGAGVQPQHF
-	TRBV20-1	CSGGGTYEQYF
-	TRBV11-2	CASSSLTKHYEQYF
-	TRBV3-1	CASSPSPGQRGSYEQYF
-	TRBV10-3	CAISDGGHEQFF
-	TRBV10-3	CAISESAHTDTQYF
-	TRBV28	CASRVPGGYAFF
-	TRBV28	CASSHPTGARYGYTF
TRBD1	TRBV11-1	CASSGQQGQGAKNIQYF
-	TRBV15	CATSIPGIRAPLHF
-	TRBV15	CATSINDKMQYF
-	TRBV20-1	CSARLTGRVRNQPQHF
-	TRBV7-7	CASSPVGGRSNTGELFF
-	TRBV12-3/TRBV12-4	CASSLNRDVSTDTQYF
-	TRBV6-5	CASSYSGGPETQYF
TRBD2	TRBV12-3/TRBV12-4	CASSTLAGGPFAGELFF
TRBD1	TRBV20-1	CSARQTGGNTEAFF